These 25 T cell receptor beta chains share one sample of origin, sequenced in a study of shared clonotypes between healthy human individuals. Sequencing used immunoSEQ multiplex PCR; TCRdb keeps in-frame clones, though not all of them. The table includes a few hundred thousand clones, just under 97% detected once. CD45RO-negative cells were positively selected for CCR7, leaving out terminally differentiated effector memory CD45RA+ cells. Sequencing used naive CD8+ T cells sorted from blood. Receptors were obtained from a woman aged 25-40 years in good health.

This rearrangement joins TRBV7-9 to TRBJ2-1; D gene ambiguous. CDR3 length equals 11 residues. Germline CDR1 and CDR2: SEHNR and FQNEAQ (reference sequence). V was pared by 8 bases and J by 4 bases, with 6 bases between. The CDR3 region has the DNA TGTGCCAGCCCAGATTACAATGAGCAGTTCTTC. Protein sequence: CASPDYNEQFF.

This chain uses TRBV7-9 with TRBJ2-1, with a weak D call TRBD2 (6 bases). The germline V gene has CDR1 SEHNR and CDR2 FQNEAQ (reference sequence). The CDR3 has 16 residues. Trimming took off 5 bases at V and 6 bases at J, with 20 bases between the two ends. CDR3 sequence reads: CASSIPGSRGVNEQFF. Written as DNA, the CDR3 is TGTGCCAGCAGCATCCCCGGGAGTAGGGGAGTCAATGAGCAGTTCTTC.

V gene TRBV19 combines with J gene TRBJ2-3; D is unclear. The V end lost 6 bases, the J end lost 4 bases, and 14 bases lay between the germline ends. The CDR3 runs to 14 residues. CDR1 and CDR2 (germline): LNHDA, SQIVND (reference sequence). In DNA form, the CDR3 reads TGTGCCAGTAGCCCGGGCCCTCAATCAGATACGCAGTATTTT. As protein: CASSPGPQSDTQYF.

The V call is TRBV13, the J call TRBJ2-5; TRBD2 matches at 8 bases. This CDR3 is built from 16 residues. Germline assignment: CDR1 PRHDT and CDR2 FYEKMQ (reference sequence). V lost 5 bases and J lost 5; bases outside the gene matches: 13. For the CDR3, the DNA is TGTGCCAGCAGCCATCCAGCGGGAGCTGGTGGCGAGACCCAGTACTTC. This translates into CASSHPAGAGGETQYF. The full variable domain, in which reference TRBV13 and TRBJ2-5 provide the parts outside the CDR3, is AAGVIQSPRHLIKEKRETATLKCYPIPRHDTVYWYQQGPGQDPQFLISFYEKMQSDKGSIPDRFSAQQFSDYHSELNMSSLELGDSALYFCASSHPAGAGGETQYFGPGTRLLVL.

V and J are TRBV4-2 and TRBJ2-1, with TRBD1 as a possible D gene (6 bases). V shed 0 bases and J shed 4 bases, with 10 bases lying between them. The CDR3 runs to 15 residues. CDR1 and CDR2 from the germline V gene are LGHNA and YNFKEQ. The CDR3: CASSQDGTPYNEQFF. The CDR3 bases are TGTGCCAGCAGCCAAGATGGGACACCTTACAATGAGCAGTTCTTC.

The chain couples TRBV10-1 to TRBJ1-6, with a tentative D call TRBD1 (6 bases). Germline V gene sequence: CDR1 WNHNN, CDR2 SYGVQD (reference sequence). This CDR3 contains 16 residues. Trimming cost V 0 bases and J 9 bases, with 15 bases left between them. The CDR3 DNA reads TGCGCCAGCAGTGAGTCGGGGCCGTCAGGGGCTTCACCCCTCCACTTT. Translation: CASSESGPSGASPLHF.

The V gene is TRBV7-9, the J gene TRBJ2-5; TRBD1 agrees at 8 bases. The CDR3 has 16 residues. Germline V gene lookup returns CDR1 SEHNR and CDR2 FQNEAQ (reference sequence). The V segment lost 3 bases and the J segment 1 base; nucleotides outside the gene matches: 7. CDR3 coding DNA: TGTGCCAGCAGCTTTAGTGGGACAGGATCCCAAGAGACCCAGTACTTC. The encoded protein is CASSFSGTGSQETQYF.

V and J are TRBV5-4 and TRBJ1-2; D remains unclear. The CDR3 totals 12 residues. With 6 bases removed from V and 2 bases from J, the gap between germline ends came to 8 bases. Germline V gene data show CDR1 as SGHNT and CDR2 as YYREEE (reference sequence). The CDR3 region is CASKVENYGYTF. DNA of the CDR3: TGTGCCAGCAAGGTCGAAAACTATGGCTACACCTTC.

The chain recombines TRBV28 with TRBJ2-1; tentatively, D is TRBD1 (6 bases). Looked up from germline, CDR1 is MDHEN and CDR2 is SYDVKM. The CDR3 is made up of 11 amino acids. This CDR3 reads CATHTGNEQFF. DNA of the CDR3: TGTGCGACCCATACAGGGAATGAGCAGTTCTTC.

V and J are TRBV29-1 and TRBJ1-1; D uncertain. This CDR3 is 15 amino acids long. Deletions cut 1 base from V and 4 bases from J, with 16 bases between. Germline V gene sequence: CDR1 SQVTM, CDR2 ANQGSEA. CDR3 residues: CSVEGAEYHSTEAFF. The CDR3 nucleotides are TGCAGCGTTGAAGGGGCAGAGTACCATAGCACTGAAGCTTTCTTT. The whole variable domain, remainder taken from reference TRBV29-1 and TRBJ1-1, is SAVISQKPSRDICQRGTSLTIQCQVDSQVTMMFWYRQQPGQSLTLIATANQGSEATYESGFVIDKFPISRPNLTFSTLTVSNMSPEDSSIYLCSVEGAEYHSTEAFFGQGTRLTVV.

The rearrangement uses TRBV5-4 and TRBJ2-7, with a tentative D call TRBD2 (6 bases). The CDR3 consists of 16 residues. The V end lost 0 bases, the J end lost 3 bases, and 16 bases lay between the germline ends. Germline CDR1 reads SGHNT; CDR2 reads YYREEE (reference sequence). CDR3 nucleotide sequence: TGTGCCAGCAGCTTGGGGTTTGGGACGGGGGACTACGAGCAGTACTTC. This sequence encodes CASSLGFGTGDYEQYF.

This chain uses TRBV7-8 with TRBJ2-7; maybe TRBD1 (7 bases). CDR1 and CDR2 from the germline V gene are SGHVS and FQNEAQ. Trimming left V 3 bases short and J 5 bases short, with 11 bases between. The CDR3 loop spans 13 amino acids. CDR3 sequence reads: CASSFSGGHEQYF. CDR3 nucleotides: TGTGCCAGCAGCTTTTCAGGGGGGCACGAGCAGTACTTC.

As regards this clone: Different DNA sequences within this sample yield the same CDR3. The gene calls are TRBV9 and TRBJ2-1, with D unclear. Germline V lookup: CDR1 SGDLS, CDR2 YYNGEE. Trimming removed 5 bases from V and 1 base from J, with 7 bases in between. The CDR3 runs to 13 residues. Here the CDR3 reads CASSPGSYNEQFF. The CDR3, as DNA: TGTGCCAGCAGTCCCGGGTCCTACAATGAGCAGTTCTTC.

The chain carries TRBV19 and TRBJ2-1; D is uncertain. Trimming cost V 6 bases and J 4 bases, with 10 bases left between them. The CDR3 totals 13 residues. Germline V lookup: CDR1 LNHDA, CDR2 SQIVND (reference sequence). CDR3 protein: CASSPTMYNEQFF. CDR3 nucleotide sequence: TGTGCCAGTAGCCCAACTATGTACAATGAGCAGTTCTTC.

The DNA of the CDR3 is TGTGCCAGCAGTTCCATCACCGGGACAGTGCATTATGGCTACACCTTC. This encodes CASSSITGTVHYGYTF. The chain couples TRBV27 to TRBJ1-2; 7 bases match TRBD1. The V and J ends lost 4 bases and 5 bases, in that order; junction bases with no gene match: 13. The CDR3 runs to 16 residues. Germline V gene sequence: CDR1 MNHEY, CDR2 SMNVEV (reference sequence).

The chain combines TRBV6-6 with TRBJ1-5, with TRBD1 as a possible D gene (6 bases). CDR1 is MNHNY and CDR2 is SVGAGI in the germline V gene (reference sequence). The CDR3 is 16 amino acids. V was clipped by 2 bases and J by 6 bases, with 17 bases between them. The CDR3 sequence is CASSYDSGEFGQPQHF. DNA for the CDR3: TGTGCCAGCAGTTACGATTCAGGGGAGTTTGGTCAGCCCCAGCATTTT.

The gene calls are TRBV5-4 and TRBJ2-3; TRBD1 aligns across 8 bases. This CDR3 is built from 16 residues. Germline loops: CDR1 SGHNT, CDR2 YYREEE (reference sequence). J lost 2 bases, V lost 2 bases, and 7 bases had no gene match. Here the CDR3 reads CASSLSGTGYTDTQYF. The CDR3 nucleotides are TGTGCCAGCAGCTTATCCGGGACAGGCTACACAGATACGCAGTATTTT.

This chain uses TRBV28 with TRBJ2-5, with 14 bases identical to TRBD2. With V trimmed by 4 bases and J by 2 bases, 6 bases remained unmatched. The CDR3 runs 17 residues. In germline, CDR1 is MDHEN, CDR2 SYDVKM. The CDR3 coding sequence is TGTGCCAGCAGTTCAGGACTAGCGGGAGGAGGGCAAGAGACCCAGTACTTC. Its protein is CASSSGLAGGGQETQYF.

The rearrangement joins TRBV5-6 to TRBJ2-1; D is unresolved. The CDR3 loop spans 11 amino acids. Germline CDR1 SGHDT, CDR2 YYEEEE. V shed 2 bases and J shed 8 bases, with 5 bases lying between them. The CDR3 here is CASSFWDEQFF. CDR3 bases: TGTGCCAGCAGCTTTTGGGATGAGCAGTTCTTC.

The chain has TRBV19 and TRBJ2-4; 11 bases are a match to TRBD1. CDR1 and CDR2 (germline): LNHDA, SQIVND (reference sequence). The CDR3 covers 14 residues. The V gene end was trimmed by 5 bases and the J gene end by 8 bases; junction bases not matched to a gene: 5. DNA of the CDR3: TGTGCCAGTAGTCCCGGGACAGGGGGAGACATTCAGTACTTC. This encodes CASSPGTGGDIQYF.

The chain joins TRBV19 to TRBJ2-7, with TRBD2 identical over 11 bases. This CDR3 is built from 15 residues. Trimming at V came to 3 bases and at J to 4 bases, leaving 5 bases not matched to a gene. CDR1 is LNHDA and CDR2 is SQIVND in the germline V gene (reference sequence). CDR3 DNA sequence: TGTGCCAGTAGTATTCGGCTAGCGGGAGGATACGAGCAGTACTTC. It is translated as CASSIRLAGGYEQYF.

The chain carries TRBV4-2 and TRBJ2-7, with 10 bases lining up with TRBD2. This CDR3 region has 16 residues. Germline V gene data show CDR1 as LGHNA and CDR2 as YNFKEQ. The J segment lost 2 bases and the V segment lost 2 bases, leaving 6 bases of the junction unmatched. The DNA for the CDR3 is TGTGCCAGCAGCCAAACTACTAGCGGGGTGACCTACGAGCAGTACTTC. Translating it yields CASSQTTSGVTYEQYF.

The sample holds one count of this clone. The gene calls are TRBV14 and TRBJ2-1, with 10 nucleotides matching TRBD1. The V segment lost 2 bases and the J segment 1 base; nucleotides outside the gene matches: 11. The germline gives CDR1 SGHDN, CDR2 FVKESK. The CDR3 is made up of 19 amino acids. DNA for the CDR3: TGTGCCAGCAGCCAACCCTCCGGGACAGGGGTATATTCCTACAATGAGCAGTTCTTC. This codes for CASSQPSGTGVYSYNEQFF.

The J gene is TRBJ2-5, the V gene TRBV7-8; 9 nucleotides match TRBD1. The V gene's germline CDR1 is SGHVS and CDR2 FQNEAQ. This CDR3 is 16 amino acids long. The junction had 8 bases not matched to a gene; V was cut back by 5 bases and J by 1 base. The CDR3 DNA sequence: TGTGCCAGCAGCCCGACAGGGGGTCACACCCAAGAGACCCAGTACTTC. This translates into CASSPTGGHTQETQYF.

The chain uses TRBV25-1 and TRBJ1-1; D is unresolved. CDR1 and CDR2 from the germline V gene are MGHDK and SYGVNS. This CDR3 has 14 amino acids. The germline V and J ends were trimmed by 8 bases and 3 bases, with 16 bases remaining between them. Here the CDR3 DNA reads TGTGCCAGCGCCCTTCGGGGTGGGGACACTGAAGCTTTCTTT. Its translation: CASALRGGDTEAFF.